This TCR beta chain came from a study of T cell changes during pregnancy in multiple sclerosis. Measured with immunoSEQ multiplex PCR; TCRdb has only the in-frame clones, and not every one. The table lists tens of thousands of clones, 70% to 90% of them singletons, with approximately 1.8% in the top ten. Concerning this clone itself: A junction end diverges from the germline sequence, so it may reflect a read error.

Germline CDR1 is SGHTA and CDR2 is FQGTGA. This CDR3 has 14 residues. The source was peripheral blood, collected in the first trimester of pregnancy. V and J are TRBV7-3 and TRBJ2-5, with 8 bases identical to TRBD2. This TCR derives from a female donor with multiple sclerosis, enrolled in a pregnancy study. The CDR3 nucleotides are TGTGCCGGCAGCTTAAGCGGGAGCCAAGAGACCCAGTACTTC. Translating gives CAGSLSGSQETQYF.